This entry concerns a single TCR beta chain. The antigen remains unidentified. Oncomine TCR Beta short-read sequencing was applied to DNA from cultured CD4+ T cells. From cultured CD4+ T cells, genomic DNA was extracted. TCRdb used MiXCR to reprocess the PCR reads, holding one entry per CDR3 protein. Of nearly 15,000 distinct CDR3 sequences detected, just under 80% appear once; the ten largest clones hold around 9.5%. Treatment denoted: approximately nine-day PBMC culture with coronavirus spike peptide pools or control peptides (ViraFEST assay). Germline CDR1 is MNHNS and CDR2 is SASEGT. V dropped 8 bases and J dropped 6 bases, with 17 bases sitting between them. This CDR3 has 15 residues. These data belong to a study of vaccination and CD4 T cells after COVID-19. Study overall: Post-vaccine specimens were obtained a median roughly 70 days after dose two (range 14 to 241). Study-level results: Convalescent patients had 304 of 307 vaccine-specific clones showing spike mono-reactivity.

This TCR was recovered from a human donor who received a COVID-19 vaccine. This specimen was CD4+ T cells from blood, cultured in vitro, taken after SARS-CoV-2 vaccination. This chain links TRBV6-1 with TRBJ1-6; D may be TRBD1 (5 bases). The CDR3 coding sequence is TGTGCCAGCTGGGGCCCTGGGTCGGTTAATTCACCCCTCCACTTT. Its translation is CASWGPGSVNSPLHF.